One and the same sample provided the 17 T cell receptor beta chains below, sequenced in a study of cytomegalovirus exposure and HLA in healthy donors. Amplification used 60 Vbeta primers and 13 Jbeta primers. TCRdb's table, derived via immunoSEQ multiplex PCR, lists solely in-frame clones and lacks some. The sample yields some 140,000 clones, less than 80% seen once. The specimen sequenced was PBMCs. The receptors derive from a middle-aged man in good health and CMV-seropositive.

The chain couples TRBV5-4 to TRBJ2-2; D is perhaps TRBD1 (6 bases). V shed 1 base and J shed 3 bases, with 10 bases lying between them. The CDR3 extends over 15 amino acids. Germline V gene sequence: CDR1 SGHNT, CDR2 YYREEE (reference sequence). CDR3 nucleotides: TGTGCCAGCAGCTTGTACAGGGCGTACACCGGGGAGCTGTTTTTT. Encoded protein: CASSLYRAYTGELFF.

V and J are TRBV7-3 and TRBJ2-7, with D perhaps matching TRBD2 (5 bases). Trimming pared 3 bases from V and 3 bases from J, leaving 12 bases between. This CDR3 spans 14 amino acids. Germline lookup yields CDR1 SGHTA and CDR2 FQGTGA. This chain's CDR3 is CASSLVGISYEQYF. The CDR3 coding sequence is TGTGCCAGCAGCTTGGTCGGGATCAGCTACGAGCAGTACTTC.

This chain links TRBV2 with TRBJ1-4; TRBD1 aligns across 7 bases. Per the germline V gene, CDR1 is SNHLY and CDR2 is FYNNEI. The ends lost 6 bases at V and 5 bases at J; junction bases unmatched: 9. CDR3 length: 15 residues. The CDR3 DNA reads TGTGCCAGCAGCGCTACCGGGACAGAGAATGAAAAACTGTTTTTT. Translating it yields CASSATGTENEKLFF.

The V and J genes are TRBV5-1 and TRBJ2-7; D might be TRBD1 (6 bases). Trimming pared 3 bases from V and 3 bases from J, leaving 10 bases between. The CDR3 has 13 amino acids. CDR1 is SGHRS and CDR2 is YFSETQ in the germline V gene. This chain's CDR3 is CASSWGRGYEQYF. The CDR3 DNA follows: TGCGCCAGCAGCTGGGGCAGGGGCTACGAGCAGTACTTC.

The chain is built from TRBV7-6 and TRBJ1-3; unclear D gene. The V end was cut by 5 bases, the J end by 4 bases, with 15 bases between. Germline V gene data show CDR1 as SGHVS and CDR2 as FNYEAQ. The CDR3 consists of 15 residues. CDR3 nucleotide sequence: TGTGCCAGCAGCCCCAACGGACTTTTCGGAAACACCATATATTTT. This encodes CASSPNGLFGNTIYF. The variable domain in full, completed from reference TRBV7-6 and TRBJ1-3, reads GAGVSQSPRYKVTKRGQDVALRCDPISGHVSLYWYRQALGQGPEFLTYFNYEAQQDKSGLPNDRFSAERPEGSISTLTIQRTEQRDSAMYRCASSPNGLFGNTIYFGEGSWLTVV.

The genes are TRBV4-1 and TRBJ1-5; no definite D call. The CDR3 loop spans 14 amino acids. The V end was cut by 7 bases, the J end by 3 bases, with 13 bases between. Per germline, CDR1 MGHRA and CDR2 YSYEKL. CDR3 nucleotides: TGCGCCAGCAATAGCGGGCTTCACAATCAGCCCCAGCATTTT. Translation: CASNSGLHNQPQHF.

The chain recombines TRBV19 with TRBJ1-4; 7 bases match TRBD1. The CDR3 runs to 13 residues. Germline V gene sequence: CDR1 LNHDA, CDR2 SQIVND (reference sequence). V trimming: 10 bases; J trimming: 4 bases; junction bases outside the gene matches: 6. The chain's CDR3 is CATSGTVNEKLFF. DNA of the CDR3: TGTGCCACTTCCGGGACAGTTAATGAAAAACTGTTTTTT.

The chain carries TRBV5-6 and TRBJ2-4; D gene unclear. The CDR3 extends over 13 amino acids. The V end lost 5 bases, the J end lost 6 bases, and 12 bases lay between the germline ends. Germline lookup yields CDR1 SGHDT and CDR2 YYEEEE. The DNA for the CDR3 is TGTGCCAGCAGATCCGACGGGTTAAACATTCAGTACTTC. Translating gives CASRSDGLNIQYF.

The CDR3 reads CASRTGQGGYGYTF. The CDR3 coding sequence is TGTGCCAGCAGAACCGGACAGGGGGGGTATGGCTACACCTTC. This chain links TRBV28 with TRBJ1-2; 10 bases match TRBD1. V lost 6 bases, J lost 5 bases, and 6 bases stayed unmatched. The CDR3 totals 14 residues. CDR1 and CDR2 (germline): MDHEN, SYDVKM.

This chain links TRBV2 with TRBJ2-2, with 11 positions matching TRBD2. The V segment lost 11 bases and the J segment 1 base; nucleotides outside the gene matches: 18. Germline loops: CDR1 SNHLY, CDR2 FYNNEI. The length of the CDR3 is 19 residues. The DNA of the CDR3 is TGTGCCGTACCGTATTCCGGGACTAGCGGTTCGATGAACACCGGGGAGCTGTTTTTT. Its translation: CAVPYSGTSGSMNTGELFF.

The rearrangement joins TRBV7-9 to TRBJ1-3; 8 bases map to TRBD1. The CDR3 runs to 18 residues. V lost 5 bases, J lost 0 bases, and 12 bases stayed unmatched. CDR1 and CDR2 from the germline V gene are SEHNR and FQNEAQ (reference sequence). Here the CDR3 reads CASSQGRDRGISGNTIYF. DNA for the CDR3: TGTGCCAGCAGCCAAGGGAGAGACAGGGGTATCTCTGGAAACACCATATATTTT.

This chain uses TRBV5-8 with TRBJ1-5; 11 bases map to TRBD1. The length of the CDR3 is 16 residues. The V and J ends lost 4 bases and 5 bases, in that order; junction bases with no gene match: 8. Germline CDR1 is SGHTS and CDR2 is YDEGEE. The CDR3 loop reads CASSLGQGGLYQPQHF. In DNA, the CDR3 is TGTGCCAGCAGCCTGGGACAGGGGGGACTCTATCAGCCCCAGCATTTT.

This chain joins TRBV5-1 and TRBJ2-1, with 11 nucleotides matching TRBD2. Germline-derived CDR1 and CDR2 are SGHRS and YFSETQ. Unmatched junction bases numbered 13, after V lost 4 bases and J lost 10 bases. This CDR3 is 16 amino acids long. CDR3 sequence: CASSGTSGGYSNEQFF. In DNA, the CDR3 is TGCGCCAGCAGCGGTACTAGCGGGGGCTACTCCAACGAGCAGTTCTTC.

V usage is TRBV4-1 and J usage is TRBJ1-5; 7 bases agree with TRBD1. Germline loops: CDR1 MGHRA, CDR2 YSYEKL. The CDR3 is 16 amino acids. Unmatched junction bases numbered 10, after V lost 4 bases and J lost 4 bases. Here the CDR3 reads CASSRLTGVRNQPQHF. CDR3 sequence (DNA): TGCGCCAGCAGCCGCCTCACAGGGGTGAGGAATCAGCCCCAGCATTTT.

The chain is built from TRBV10-1 and TRBJ2-7; D unresolved. The V gene lost 10 bases and the J gene lost 0 bases, with 22 bases spanning the gap. The CDR3 extends over 16 amino acids. Germline V gene data show CDR1 as WNHNN and CDR2 as SYGVQD (reference sequence). DNA of the CDR3: TGCGCCACCCCGAGTTTGGGCGACGAGAGCTCCTACGAGCAGTACTTC. Encoded protein: CATPSLGDESSYEQYF.

This clone was seen a single time. The rearrangement links TRBV11-2 to TRBJ2-7; 7 bases align to TRBD2. This CDR3 is 12 amino acids long. The V and J ends lost 3 bases and 4 bases, in that order; junction bases with no gene match: 0. CDR1 SGHAT and CDR2 FQNNGV come from the germline V gene. CDR3 DNA: TGTGCCAGCAGCTTCGGGAGGTACGAGCAGTACTTC. The encoded protein is CASSFGRYEQYF.

The rearrangement links TRBV7-2 to TRBJ2-7; TRBD2 matches at 8 bases. Germline CDR1 SGHTA, CDR2 FQGNSA. The length of the CDR3 is 15 residues. V shed 1 base and J 5 bases; nucleotides not matched to a gene: 7. The CDR3 DNA reads as TGTGCCAGCAGCTTAGAATCTCTTAGCGGGAACGAGCAGTACTTC. Translation gives CASSLESLSGNEQYF.